This T cell receptor (beta chain) emerged from a study of PD-L1 blockade in urothelial cancer. Study details: Male sex and bladder-origin urothelial cancer were recorded for twenty-five of 29 patients.

The repertoire was sequenced with immunoSEQ multiplex PCR; TCRdb's copy has only in-frame clones and lacks some. Of tens of thousands of clones in the sample, 85% were seen once. Study results and caveats: Better survival was predicted when blood TCR clonality before treatment fell below the median. Durable-benefit patients expanded tumor-associated blood clones more at 3 weeks.

As for this clone: Its specificity is not known.

The sample's time point: pretreatment peripheral blood. It was locally advanced or metastatic urothelial carcinoma that patients had. The germline V gene encodes CDR1 MDHEN and CDR2 SYDVKM. The CDR3 contains 13 residues. Trimming removed 8 bases at V and 0 bases at J, with 10 bases between. V is TRBV28 and J is TRBJ1-2, with a weak D call TRBD1 (5 bases). The starting material was PBMCs, obtained around atezolizumab (anti-PD-L1) treatment. The origin of this receptor is a man aged 35-49 years with urothelial cancer. CDR3 sequence (DNA): TGTGCCAGCGGGGGGTCTGCTAACTATGGCTACACCTTC. Its translation: CASGGSANYGYTF.